This T cell receptor beta chain stems from a study of blood T cell repertoires in COVID-19. Turning to the study itself: The United States, Italy and Spain provided the acute and convalescent COVID-19 samples. The cDNA or gDNA used as material had been derived from T cells, B-cell-depleted T cells, or PBMCs.

CDR3 length: 13 residues. V lost 1 base and J lost 6, with 6 bases in between. Germline lookup yields CDR1 SEHNR and CDR2 FQNEAQ (reference sequence). Generated by immunoSEQ multiplex PCR, the TCRdb table keeps only in-frame clones and is missing some. The data contain 190,000 or so clones, 70% to 90% of them seen just once; the ten biggest clones take up about 3%. Sequencing was done on a sample of peripheral blood. The receptor was isolated from a man aged 35-49 years with active or convalescent COVID-19. V usage is TRBV7-9 and J usage is TRBJ1-4; the D is unclear. In DNA, the CDR3 is TGTGCCAGCAGCTTAGGAGGTGATGAAAAACTGTTTTTT. Translation: CASSLGGDEKLFF.